The 22 T cell receptor beta chains below all came from one sample that was sequenced in a study of blood T cell repertoires in COVID-19. Clones were read by immunoSEQ multiplex PCR, and TCRdb kept only the in-frame ones, dropping some. The sample holds around 140,000 clones, about 80% seen once. What was sequenced was peripheral blood. All receptors derive from a human donor in a cohort sampled during active COVID-19.

The V call is TRBV6-1, the J call TRBJ2-5; D is possibly TRBD1 (6 bases). V gave up 2 bases and J gave up 5 bases, with 9 bases separating them. Germline CDR1 reads MNHNS; CDR2 reads SASEGT. The CDR3 runs to 13 residues. The CDR3 region is CASSENREETQYF. CDR3 nucleotide sequence: TGTGCCAGCAGTGAAAACAGGGAGGAGACCCAGTACTTC.

The chain links TRBV14 to TRBJ2-1, with 10 bases matching TRBD2. The CDR3 covers 19 residues. Per germline, CDR1 SGHDN and CDR2 FVKESK. Trimming cost V 4 bases and J 1 base; bases outside gene matches: 13. Written as DNA, the CDR3 is TGTGCCAGCAGCCCGGGTTTCGAGATAGCGGGAGGATCCTACAATGAGCAGTTCTTC. Encoded protein: CASSPGFEIAGGSYNEQFF.

This clone was detected only a few times. The CDR3 DNA reads TGTGCCAGCACCGGGGACAGCTACAATCAGCCCCAGCATTTT. It specifies CASTGDSYNQPQHF. The chain recombines TRBV6-5 with TRBJ1-5; 7 bases fit TRBD1. Germline V gene sequence: CDR1 MNHEY, CDR2 SVGAGI. This CDR3 has 14 residues. J lost 3 bases, V lost 7 bases, and 6 bases had no gene match.

The DNA for the CDR3 is TGTGCCAGCAGCCAAGGGGACAGGGAGGCTTTCTTT. Translated, it gives CASSQGDREAFF. The chain employs TRBV3-1 (or the pseudogene TRBV3-2) and TRBJ1-1, with 9 bases identical to TRBD1. This CDR3 spans 12 amino acids. Germline CDR1 and CDR2: LGHDT and YNNKEL (reference sequence). V shed 1 base and J 11 bases; nucleotides not matched to a gene: 2.

This clone was picked up one time. The V and J genes are TRBV6-6 and TRBJ2-1; 9 nucleotides line up with TRBD2. The CDR3 runs 17 residues. V dropped 5 bases and J dropped 0; count of bases not matched to a gene: 8. The V gene's germline CDR1 is MNHNY and CDR2 SVGAGI (reference sequence). DNA for the CDR3: TGTGCCAGCAGTCCACGGACTAGCGCTAACTCCTACAATGAGCAGTTCTTC. Protein: CASSPRTSANSYNEQFF.

The genes are TRBV3-1 (or the pseudogene TRBV3-2) and TRBJ2-3; TRBD2 matches at 7 bases. The CDR3 is 16 residues long. Looked up from germline, CDR1 is LGHDT and CDR2 is YNNKEL (reference sequence). V shed 0 bases and J 2 bases; nucleotides not matched to a gene: 5. The CDR3 region has the DNA TGTGCCAGCAGCCAAGAAAAGCGGGGAATCACAGATACGCAGTATTTT. It yields the protein CASSQEKRGITDTQYF.

V usage is TRBV19 and J usage is TRBJ1-5, with 8 bases identical to TRBD1. This CDR3 comprises 14 residues. The germline V gene has CDR1 LNHDA and CDR2 SQIVND (reference sequence). The ends lost 4 bases at V and 5 bases at J; junction bases unmatched: 4. CDR3 protein: CASSTTGGDQPQHF. CDR3 bases: TGTGCCAGTAGTACTACAGGGGGGGATCAGCCCCAGCATTTT. The variable domain in full, completed from reference TRBV19 and TRBJ1-5, reads DGGITQSPKYLFRKEGQNVTLSCEQNLNHDAMYWYRQDPGQGLRLIYYSQIVNDFQKGDIAEGYSVSREKKESFPLTVTSAQKNPTAFYLCASSTTGGDQPQHFGDGTRLSIL.

CDR3 protein: CASSGEGLAQYF. The DNA for the CDR3 is TGTGCCAGCAGTGGAGAAGGACTGGCCCAGTACTTC. The chain joins TRBV2 to TRBJ2-5; the D gene is possibly TRBD2 (5 bases). CDR1 is SNHLY and CDR2 is FYNNEI in the germline V gene. The CDR3 is made up of 12 amino acids. Trimming removed 4 bases from V and 9 bases from J, with 12 bases in between.

The chain joins TRBV19 to TRBJ2-2; TRBD1 aligns across 8 bases. The germline CDR1 and CDR2 sequences are LNHDA and SQIVND (reference sequence). The V gene end was trimmed by 9 bases and the J gene end by 5 bases; junction bases not matched to a gene: 8. This CDR3 contains 14 residues. This CDR3 reads CASSGTGGTGELFF. The CDR3, as DNA: TGTGCCAGCTCCGGGACAGGAGGGACCGGGGAGCTGTTTTTT.

The chain recombines TRBV25-1 with TRBJ1-1, with D perhaps TRBD1 (5 bases). Germline V gene sequence: CDR1 MGHDK, CDR2 SYGVNS. The ends were cut back, 1 base at V and 6 bases at J, with 18 bases in the middle. This CDR3 has 16 residues. CDR3 sequence (DNA): TGTGCCAGCAGTGAATTTGGGGGGACGACTCACGCTGAAGCTTTCTTT. The encoded protein is CASSEFGGTTHAEAFF.

V usage is TRBV5-8 and J usage is TRBJ2-7; no firm D call. CDR1 is SGHTS and CDR2 is YDEGEE in the germline V gene. V was pared by 1 base and J by 5 bases, with 10 bases between. The CDR3 runs to 13 residues. CDR3 sequence: CASSLRTVNEQYV. In DNA form, the CDR3 reads TGTGCCAGCAGCTTGAGAACGGTAAACGAGCAGTACGTC.

The chain couples TRBV11-3 to TRBJ2-1, with 9 positions matching TRBD1. J gave up 9 bases and V 5 bases, and 8 bases lay outside the gene matches. Germline loops: CDR1 SGHNT, CDR2 YENEEA. This CDR3 has 14 amino acids. The CDR3 region has the DNA TGTGCCAGCAGCCCTAGGGACAGGGATGGTGAGCAGTTCTTC. It specifies CASSPRDRDGEQFF.

The chain recombines TRBV2 with TRBJ1-1, with TRBD1 as a possible D gene (5 bases). V dropped 0 bases and J dropped 5 bases, with 13 bases sitting between them. Germline-derived CDR1 and CDR2 are SNHLY and FYNNEI. This CDR3 is 15 amino acids long. CDR3: CASSEAWGDGTEAFF. The CDR3 nucleotides read TGTGCCAGCAGTGAAGCGTGGGGGGATGGGACTGAAGCTTTCTTT.

The chain is built from TRBV7-3 and TRBJ2-3; 10 bases fit TRBD2. Trimming removed 5 bases from V and 3 bases from J; junction bases left unmatched: 2. Germline CDR1 is SGHTA and CDR2 is FQGTGA. The CDR3 totals 14 residues. In DNA, the CDR3 is TGTGCCAGCAGCCGTAGCGGGGGGACAGATACGCAGTATTTT. Translating gives CASSRSGGTDTQYF.

This clone was seen a single time. This sequence joins TRBV7-8 and TRBJ2-5, with 8 bases aligning to TRBD2. Trimming removed 1 base from V and 4 bases from J; junction bases left unmatched: 11. The CDR3 consists of 17 residues. Germline-derived CDR1 and CDR2 are SGHVS and FQNEAQ. The CDR3 region is CASSLGGGRGGRETQYF. In nucleotides, the CDR3 is TGTGCCAGCAGCTTAGGTGGTGGACGGGGGGGCCGAGAGACCCAGTACTTC.

The V call is TRBV9, the J call TRBJ2-3; D uncertain. Per germline, CDR1 SGDLS and CDR2 YYNGEE. CDR3 length: 13 amino acids. With 6 bases removed from V and 0 bases from J, the gap between germline ends came to 8 bases. The CDR3 nucleotides read TGTGCCAGCAACCGAGATAGCACAGATACGCAGTATTTT. It translates to CASNRDSTDTQYF. Looking up the rest from reference TRBV9 and TRBJ2-3 gives the full variable domain: DSGVTQTPKHLITATGQRVTLRCSPRSGDLSVYWYQQSLDQGLQFLIQYYNGEERAKGNILERFSAQQFPDLHSELNLSSLELGDSALYFCASNRDSTDTQYFGPGTRLTVL.

This chain uses TRBV28 with TRBJ2-6, with no clear D. The germline gives CDR1 MDHEN, CDR2 SYDVKM. Trimming took off 3 bases at V and 0 bases at J, with 3 bases between the two ends. The CDR3 runs to 14 residues. DNA for the CDR3: TGTGCCAGCAGTTTCCGCTCTGGGGCCAACGTCCTGACTTTC. It codes for CASSFRSGANVLTF.

The V gene is TRBV27, the J gene TRBJ1-4; the match to TRBD1 covers 10 bases. J was trimmed by 14 bases and V by 6 bases; bases with no gene match: 15. CDR3 length: 15 residues. From germline, CDR1 is MNHEY and CDR2 SMNVEV (reference sequence). CDR3: CASSTPSSGTGVLFF. DNA for the CDR3: TGTGCCAGCAGCACGCCCTCGTCCGGGACAGGGGTCCTGTTTTTT.

The rearrangement links TRBV18 to TRBJ2-3; TRBD2 matches at 7 bases. The junction had 6 bases not matched to a gene; V was cut back by 0 bases and J by 6 bases. The CDR3 is made up of 15 amino acids. Germline CDR1 and CDR2: KGHSH and LQKENI. The CDR3 region has the DNA TGTGCCAGCTCACCACCGAGCAGCGGGGTGGATACGCAGTATTTT. Its translation: CASSPPSSGVDTQYF. Complete variable domain (other parts from reference TRBV18 and TRBJ2-3): NAGVMQNPRHLVRRRGQEARLRCSPMKGHSHVYWYRQLPEEGLKFMVYLQKENIIDESGMPKERFSAEFPKEGPSILRIQQVVRGDSAAYFCASSPPSSGVDTQYFGPGTRLTVL.

This clone was detected only once. V and J are TRBV7-3 and TRBJ2-2; possible D gene TRBD2, 5 bases. V lost 5 bases and J 4 bases, leaving 8 bases between the germline ends. There are 13 residues in the CDR3. Germline V gene data show CDR1 as SGHTA and CDR2 as FQGTGA. The CDR3 sequence is CASSPAGTGELFF. In DNA form, the CDR3 reads TGTGCCAGCAGCCCTGCGGGCACCGGGGAGCTGTTTTTT.

The V call is TRBV30, the J call TRBJ1-1; 8 bases map to TRBD1. The CDR3 sequence is 14 residues long. Trimming took 2 bases from V and 4 from J; bases not matched to a gene: 6. Germline values: CDR1 GTSNPN, CDR2 SVGIG (reference sequence). CDR3 sequence: CAWSRTGGSTEAFF. The CDR3 nucleotides are TGTGCCTGGAGTCGTACAGGGGGGAGCACTGAAGCTTTCTTT.

V and J are TRBV2 and TRBJ2-6; D possibly corresponds to TRBD1 (6 bases). CDR1 and CDR2 (germline): SNHLY, FYNNEI. The CDR3 has 16 amino acids. V lost 6 bases, J lost 0 bases, and 12 bases lay in between. CDR3 nucleotide sequence: TGTGCCAGCAGGAGGGACACCGGCTCTGGGGCCAACGTCCTGACTTTC. It translates to CASRRDTGSGANVLTF. The full variable domain, with the rest looked up from reference TRBV2 and TRBJ2-6, is EPEVTQTPSHQVTQMGQEVILRCVPISNHLYFYWYRQILGQKVEFLVSFYNNEISEKSEIFDDQFSVERPDGSNFTLKIRSTKLEDSAMYFCASRRDTGSGANVLTFGAGSRLTVL.